This is a list of T cell receptor beta chains from one sample in a study of blood T cell repertoires in COVID-19. Only in-frame clones appear in the TCRdb table, and some are missing; sequencing was by immunoSEQ multiplex PCR. The profile covers some 150,000 clones, with about 80% appearing a single time and 2.2% taken by the ten largest. Material: peripheral blood. These receptors originate from a man between 65 and 85 years old with acute or convalescent COVID-19. Each CDR3 is given without its conserved first and last residue. Not all rows give a size; the values are once, few, many and, for expanded clones, a class.

.	TRBV14	TRBJ2-6	ASSRVGAALSGANVLT
.	TRBV27	TRBJ1-3	ASSPRAGQGNTIY
.	TRBV7-2	TRBJ1-5	ASSPRGGPNFNQPQH
once	TRBV19	TRBJ1-1	ASSISIQRGTEAF
once	TRBV4-1	TRBJ1-3	ASSLEPPGLNSGNTIY
.	TRBV4-1	TRBJ1-1	ASSQEGQGTEAF
many	TRBV11-2	TRBJ2-3	ASSLDGSRDTQY
.	TRBV24-1	TRBJ2-1	ATAAEDNEQF
.	TRBV28	TRBJ1-2	ASGQNYGYT
.	TRBV28	TRBJ1-4	ASRENRGLTNEKLF
few	TRBV11-2	TRBJ2-1	ASSLDRNNEQF
.	TRBV18	TRBJ2-1	ASSPPNLAGADEQF
.	TRBV3-1/TRBV3-2	TRBJ2-1	ASSQDSNRGQF
.	TRBV28	TRBJ1-2	ASSFLAGSGSNYGYT
.	TRBV5-1	TRBJ2-4	ASSLGAGINIQY
.	TRBV29-1	TRBJ2-3	SVDNQYTQY
.	TRBV7-3	TRBJ1-6	ASSSGTVRSPLH
.	TRBV7-9	TRBJ1-1	ASSLAMGQNTEAF
.	TRBV2	TRBJ2-7	ASSPRGRTSGRAGAYEQY
.	TRBV11-3	TRBJ2-2	ASSLGLAANTGELF
.	TRBV19	TRBJ1-5	ASSQDRERGQPQH
.	TRBV7-2	TRBJ1-4	ASSLGGERGEKLF
.	TRBV28	TRBJ2-3	ASSSGNAISDTQY
.	TRBV7-9	TRBJ2-3	ASSLDAGTDTQY
.	TRBV11-2	TRBJ1-2	ASSGSGGNSYGYT
.	TRBV14	TRBJ2-7	ASSKAGGDEQY
.	TRBV19	TRBJ1-5	ASSIARRRTGGARNSNQPQH
once	TRBV27	TRBJ1-6	ASKRLMNSPLH
.	TRBV4-1	TRBJ2-7	ASSQERGPYYEQY
.	TRBV12-3/TRBV12-4	TRBJ2-1	ASKIWAREQF
.	TRBV24-1	TRBJ2-7	ATASGGEQY
.	TRBV3-1/TRBV3-2	TRBJ1-1	ASRSDKNTEAF
.	TRBV5-1	TRBJ2-5	ASSGGLGETQY
.	TRBV19	TRBJ2-2	ASSIDQNRGSGELF
.	TRBV29-1	TRBJ1-1	SVEQGWTEAF
.	TRBV5-4	TRBJ1-6	ASRGDRGSSYNSPLH
.	TRBV5-1	TRBJ1-2	ASSARGGDHYGYT
.	TRBV9	TRBJ1-1	ASSLGDTEAF
.	TRBV7-2	TRBJ2-1	ASSRTGTSEYNEQF
.	TRBV6-5	TRBJ2-5	ASRSDREVETQY
few	TRBV19	TRBJ2-7	ASSWPQRPLEQY
.	TRBV7-9	TRBJ1-4	ASSSEGAREKLF
few	TRBV7-9	TRBJ1-6	ASSLEGYHSPLH
few	TRBV30	TRBJ1-6	ACSRGQNSPLH
.	TRBV9	TRBJ2-5	ASSVDHRVETQY
.	TRBV7-9	TRBJ1-2	ASSLAGGQANYGYT
.	TRBV13	TRBJ1-2	AGSYTGGAGYGYT
.	TRBV4-2	TRBJ1-2	ASSPNEGGYT
.	TRBV6-5	TRBJ2-7	ATLRGREQY
.	TRBV29-1	TRBJ2-5	SATGQGGSETQY
once	TRBV5-4	TRBJ2-2	ASSFRDRRTGELF
.	TRBV28	TRBJ1-1	ASSPSGGGITEAF
.	TRBV6-5	TRBJ2-4	ASSYGPNLAKNIQY
once	TRBV15	TRBJ2-7	ATSTTGGFSEQY
.	TRBV2	TRBJ1-3	ASTLEGFSGNTIY
.	TRBV10-2	TRBJ2-7	ASRLGPREQY
few	TRBV6-1	TRBJ1-5	ASSEDFRVRASNQPQH